This T cell receptor beta chain came from a study of identical twins. Study-wide findings and caveats: Compared with unrelated sharing, twin-shared out-of-frame alpha sequences had more low-probability sequences.

From the 5' RACE reads, TCRdb called clonotypes with MiXCR, one entry per CDR3 protein. Among under 900,000 distinct CDR3 sequences listed, over 15% were seen once. Remarks on this clonotype: Antigen unknown.

The CDR3 is made up of 17 amino acids. CDR1 is LNHNV and CDR2 is YYDKDF in the germline V gene (reference sequence). V trimming: 0 bases; J trimming: 3 bases; junction bases outside the gene matches: 8. The same sample was also used in a study of T cells expressing NK-cell markers. As reported in that work: Restriction of the sorted population to alpha-beta TCR T cells was achieved in several experiments with an anti-gamma-delta TCR antibody.

The sequenced material came from PBMCs. V gene TRBV15 combines with J gene TRBJ2-3; 8 positions agree with TRBD2. The TCR comes from a young woman in good health. The CDR3 DNA is TGTGCCACCAGCAGAGAACTCGGGGGGGGCCCAACAGATACGCAGTATTTT. Its translation: CATSRELGGGPTDTQYF.